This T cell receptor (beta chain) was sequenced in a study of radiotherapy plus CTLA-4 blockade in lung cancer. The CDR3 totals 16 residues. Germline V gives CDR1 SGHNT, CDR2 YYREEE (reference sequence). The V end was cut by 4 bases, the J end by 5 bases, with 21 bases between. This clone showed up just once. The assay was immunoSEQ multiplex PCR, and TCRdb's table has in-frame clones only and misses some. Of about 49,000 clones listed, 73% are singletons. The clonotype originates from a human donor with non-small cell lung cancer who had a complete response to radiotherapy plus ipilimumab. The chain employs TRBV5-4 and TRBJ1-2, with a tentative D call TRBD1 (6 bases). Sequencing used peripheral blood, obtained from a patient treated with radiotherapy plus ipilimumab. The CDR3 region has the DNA TGTGCCAGCAGCCCGAAATCGCAGGGGCGCGAGTATGGCTACACCTTC. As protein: CASSPKSQGREYGYTF.